Here is one TCR beta chain with its context. The antigen remains undetermined. The sample comes from a study of T cell responses to AZD1222 COVID-19 vaccine. The study's findings and limits: Baseline antibody screening turned up just a handful of seropositive AZD1222 recipients.

TCRdb keeps only in-frame clones here, not all; method: immunoSEQ multiplex PCR. Of fewer than 200,000 clones in the sample, around 88% were seen once. The germline gives CDR1 SGHRS, CDR2 YFSETQ. Deletions cut 2 bases from V and 0 bases from J, with 11 bases between. This CDR3 comprises 16 residues. The rearrangement links TRBV5-1 to TRBJ2-2, with D unclear. The source was peripheral blood, collected 28 days after the second AZD1222 dose. The source of this sequence is an adult who received the AZD1222 COVID-19 vaccine. The CDR3 protein is CASSFPPASNTGELFF. CDR3 sequence (DNA): TGCGCCAGCAGCTTCCCCCCCGCGTCGAACACCGGGGAGCTGTTTTTT.